This T cell receptor beta chain was identified in a study of T cell responses to AZD1222 COVID-19 vaccine (dated by TCRdb to the early 2020s). For the wider study: Because spike-specific TCR depth and breadth did not differ between the two schedules, AZD1222 recipients who got a second dose at roughly 4 weeks were pooled with those who got a second dose at roughly 12 weeks. Trial participants were enrolled by age into 18-55, 56-69 and 70-plus year subgroups, with roughly 150, 30 and 60 TCR-sequenced participants respectively. TCR sequencing covered about 230 trial participants: about 210 given two doses of AZD1222 and about 26 given two doses of MenACWY control vaccine. General conclusions and limits of the study: Reportedly, close to half of the unique spike-specific TCRs recognized epitopes lying outside the regions that are mutated in the B.1.351 and B.1.1.7 variants. Spike-specific TCR breadth and depth rose significantly after two AZD1222 doses compared with day 0 and with MenACWY recipients. Because no day 14 peak-response samples were available, repertoires were characterized only after the peak T cell response. Conclusions about previously exposed vaccinees are limited because only five to seven AZD1222 recipients were SARS-CoV-2 seropositive at baseline. The 56-69-year group was small, and its depth increase did not reach significance, likely because of low power. Participants were mostly white British, with more females than males. The authors suggested clonal diversity may have been underestimated. The vaccine-associated CD4 TCRs covered the entire spike protein, and the dominant responses fell in regions 160-218 and 743-854.

Worth noting for this clone: This clone's antigen is unknown. Base qualities were left out, and no much larger clone turns up one base away.

Inclusive of the bounding cysteine and phenylalanine, the CDR3 is 14 residues long. Solely the CDR3 DNA is kept, with 42 bases framed from the first base. V and J are truncated by 6 bases and 1 base respectively, leaving an intervening sequence of 11 bases. CDR1 is given as LGHNT and CDR2 as FRNRAP, both from the germline V gene. The CDR3 regions of human TCRbeta chains were subjected to immunosequencing. As for how the authors treated the data: Repertoire TCRs were checked for matches against a reference library of SARS-CoV-2-specific TCRs that had been generated using the MIRA antigen-specificity platform. Breadth was defined as the fraction of unique TCRs that were SARS-CoV-2-associated. Depth was defined as the fraction of total T cells that were SARS-CoV-2-associated. Using the MIRA data, every spike-specific TCR was mapped to the spike region that the TCR reacted to and assigned to either a CD4 or a CD8 class. Log10-transformed breadth and depth values were compared by one-way ANOVA with Sidak's multiple comparisons tests. This immuneACCESS table, as held by TCRdb, lists in-frame sequences with V and J called but not all clones. Of the missing ones, under half trace to an unresolved V gene in checked studies; the others have no known cause. The V and J calls and the clone size are those of that table, but D and trimming were determined from the DNA. This sample holds fewer than 200,000 clones; almost 95% were observed only once. The ten largest clones take up more than 9% of the sample.

The time point label for this specimen denotes: baseline before first vaccination. Vaccinee samples came from UK trials COV001 and COV002, including a single-blind randomized controlled phase 2/3 trial of AZD1222 (ChAdOx1 nCoV-19) in healthy adults. For TCRbeta chain sequencing, PBMC samples were collected from trial participants at day 0 and at day 28 after the second dose. The sample here was peripheral blood, taken on day 0 of AZD1222 vaccination. The sequence was obtained from an adult in good health. Rearrangement joined TRBV12-5 to TRBJ2-3; no D gene call is confident. The bases read TGTGCTAGTGGGCCCATGGTGGGCACAGATACGCAGTATTTT. Translated, this is CASGPMVGTDTQYF.